This entry concerns a single T cell receptor beta chain. Generated by immunoSEQ multiplex PCR, the TCRdb table keeps only in-frame clones and is missing some. The sample holds roughly 67,000 clones, roughly 84% seen once. The data belong to a study of OX40 agonist ivuxolimab in advanced cancers. Germline V gene data show CDR1 as SEHNR and CDR2 as FQNEAQ (reference sequence). Trimming took off 2 bases at V and 6 bases at J, with 26 bases between the two ends. The CDR3 totals 19 residues. The specimen comprised CD4+ or CD8+ T cells sorted from blood, sampled in a trial of the OX40 agonist ivuxolimab. The receptor comes from an adult with an advanced solid tumor such as melanoma, head and neck, liver or kidney cancer. V is TRBV7-9 and J is TRBJ2-1; TRBD1 is a possible D gene (5 bases). The CDR3 reads CASSLSAPRKGLRSNEQFF. In nucleotides, the CDR3 is TGTGCCAGCAGCTTATCCGCCCCTAGGAAGGGGCTCCGGAGCAATGAGCAGTTCTTC.